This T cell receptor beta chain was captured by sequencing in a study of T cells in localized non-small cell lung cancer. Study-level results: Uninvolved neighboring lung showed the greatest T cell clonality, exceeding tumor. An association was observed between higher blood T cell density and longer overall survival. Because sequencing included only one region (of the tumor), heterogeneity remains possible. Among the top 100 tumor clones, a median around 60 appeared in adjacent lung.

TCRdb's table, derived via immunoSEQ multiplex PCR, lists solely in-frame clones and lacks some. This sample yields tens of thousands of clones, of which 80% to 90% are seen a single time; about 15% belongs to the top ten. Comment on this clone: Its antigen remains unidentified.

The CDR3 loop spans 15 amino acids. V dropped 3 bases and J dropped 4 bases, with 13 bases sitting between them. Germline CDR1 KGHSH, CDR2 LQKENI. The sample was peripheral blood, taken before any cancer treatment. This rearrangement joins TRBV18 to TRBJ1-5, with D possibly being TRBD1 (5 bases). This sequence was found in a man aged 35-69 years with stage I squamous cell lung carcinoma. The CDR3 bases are TGTGCCAGCTCACCCCTAGGGGAACCGAATCAGCCCCAGCATTTT. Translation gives CASSPLGEPNQPQHF.